What follows is one TCR beta chain and its context. Its antigen is still unknown. This sample stems from a study of response to subunit inactivated influenza vaccine. Each CDR3 protein gets one entry after TCRdb re-called the RT-PCR reads with MiXCR. The profile shows 860,000 or so distinct CDR3 sequences, 21% of them singletons. Study conclusions and caveats: The authors put forward the suggestion that each seasonal influenza vaccination may bring in only a limited number of new T cells.

The V gene lost 4 bases and the J gene lost 2 bases, with 10 bases spanning the gap. Per the germline V gene, CDR1 is LGHDT and CDR2 is YNNKEL (reference sequence). The CDR3 totals 14 residues. The rearrangement joins TRBV3-1 to TRBJ2-3; unclear D gene. The sequences come from PBMCs from blood, collected 5 to 6 days after vaccination. This TCR was sampled from a man aged 50 to 59 who received an inactivated influenza vaccine. Written as DNA, the CDR3 is TGTGCCAGCAGCCCCGAACTATTCACAGATACGCAGTATTTT. Its translation is CASSPELFTDTQYF.